The present T cell receptor beta chain was sequenced within a study of blood T cell repertoires in COVID-19. Across the whole study: From the United States, Italy and Spain came samples of acute and convalescent COVID-19. PBMCs, B-cell-depleted T cells, or T cells were the source of the cDNA or gDNA that made up the material.

As processed by the authors: Estimation of nucleated cell counts relied on the amplification of reference gene primers. Clones were read by immunoSEQ multiplex PCR, and TCRdb kept only the in-frame ones, dropping some. The DNA gave D and trimming, while V, J and clone size come from that table. This table has around 130,000 clones, 90% appearing once. The CDR3 extends over 15 amino acids. The germline V gene encodes CDR1 MNHEY and CDR2 SVGAGI. The V and J ends lost 7 bases and 4 bases, in that order; junction bases with no gene match: 9. Source material: peripheral blood. The chain links TRBV6-5 to TRBJ2-1; the match to TRBD1 covers 8 bases. This TCR came from a man in his forties or fifties with active COVID-19. This chain's CDR3 is CASTSDRAGYNEQFF. The CDR3 DNA reads as TGTGCCAGCACCTCGGACAGGGCAGGGTACAATGAGCAGTTCTTC.